Listed here is a single T cell receptor beta chain. Germline V gene sequence: CDR1 GTSNPN, CDR2 SVGIG (reference sequence). The CDR3 loop spans 12 amino acids. With 6 bases removed from V and 1 base from J, the gap between germline ends came to 9 bases. There was relapse after autologous stem cell transplantation in every patient, and there was variation in brentuximab vedotin exposure. These data belong to a study of PD-1 blockade in classical Hodgkin lymphoma. Clones were sequenced by immunoSEQ multiplex PCR, and TCRdb holds only the in-frame ones, with some missing. The sample has roughly 11,000 clones, about 88% seen once; the top ten hold about 30%.

The sequenced sample was peripheral blood mononuclear cells (PBMCs), obtained at baseline. The V and J genes are TRBV30 and TRBJ2-5; D remains unclear. This TCR was sampled from a human donor with classical Hodgkin lymphoma. Here the CDR3 reads CACASTQETQYF. The DNA for the CDR3 is TGTGCCTGTGCGTCTACCCAAGAGACCCAGTACTTC.